This TCR beta chain came from a study of cytomegalovirus exposure and HLA in healthy donors. Healthy bone marrow donors formed the donor group. Details on this clone: Its antigen is not identified.

This CDR3 is 13 amino acids long. The V end was cut by 1 base, the J end by 6 bases, with 9 bases between. The germline gives CDR1 SGHTA, CDR2 FQGNSA. A multiplex PCR was run with 60 Vbeta primers and 13 Jbeta primers. Method: immunoSEQ multiplex PCR; TCRdb's copy keeps in-frame clones and lacks some. The table includes more than 55,000 clones, roughly four fifths detected once. General study findings and limits: Researchers reportedly found TCR beta sequences accurately predicted most subjects' HLA-A and HLA-B alleles. What was likely a sequencing artifact was a cluster of highly shared sequence variants.

This clonotype originated in a human donor in good health. The rearrangement uses TRBV7-2 and TRBJ1-1; D gene uncertain. Specimen: PBMCs. The CDR3 spells CASSLVSDSEAFF. CDR3 DNA: TGTGCCAGCAGCTTAGTGTCCGACTCTGAAGCTTTCTTT. Complete variable domain (other parts from reference TRBV7-2 and TRBJ1-1): GAGVSQSPSNKVTEKGKDVELRCDPISGHTALYWYRQSLGQGLEFLIYFQGNSAPDKSGLPSDRFSAERTGGSVSTLTIQRTQQEDSAVYLCASSLVSDSEAFFGQGTRLTVV.